This passage covers 14 T cell receptor beta chains from one sample sequenced in a study of T-cell reconstitution after alpha-beta-depleted transplantation in children. This sample's TCRbeta library carried unique molecular identifier barcodes. TCRdb independently ran MiXCR on the PCR reads; one entry per CDR3 protein. The sample consists of hundreds of thousands of distinct CDR3 sequences, roughly 15% of them appearing once. Sequencing was performed on PBMCs from the stem cell graft donor, taken from the stem cell graft. These receptors were obtained from a human donor who donated a stem cell graft to a child with acute myeloid leukemia.

This clonotype occurred a few times. The V gene is TRBV6-5, the J gene TRBJ1-5, with D hard to call. CDR3 length: 13 amino acids. Germline CDR1 and CDR2: MNHEY and SVGAGI. V lost 6 bases to trimming and J lost 4 bases, with 10 bases between them. The CDR3 here is CASSRFPNQPQHF. As DNA, the CDR3 is TGTGCCAGCAGCCGGTTCCCGAATCAGCCCCAGCATTTT.

This clonotype was observed at least ten times. The V call is TRBV7-2, the J call TRBJ2-1, with D tentatively TRBD2 (6 bases). This CDR3 is built from 17 residues. V was shortened by 1 base and J by 3 bases, with 16 bases between the two germline ends. Germline V gene data show CDR1 as SGHTA and CDR2 as FQGNSA. CDR3 amino acids: CASSLVGGGDLYNEQFF. CDR3 coding DNA: TGTGCCAGCAGCTTAGTCGGCGGCGGGGACCTCTACAATGAGCAGTTCTTC.

This clonotype came up a few times. The chain links TRBV5-7 to TRBJ2-2; D might be TRBD2 (6 bases). TRBV5-7 is identified as an open reading frame with a role that is uncertain. V lost 6 bases to trimming and J lost 6 bases, with 24 bases between them. The CDR3 is 17 residues long. The CDR3, as DNA: TGTGCCAGCACCTCGGGGGAGGAGGGCTATGGAGCCGGGGAGCTGTTTTTT. Translation gives CASTSGEEGYGAGELFF.

The chain links TRBV20-1 to TRBJ1-1, with TRBD1 as a possible D gene (5 bases). Germline lookup yields CDR1 DFQATT and CDR2 SNEGSKA (reference sequence). V lost 0 bases and J lost 1, with 12 bases in between. The CDR3 runs to 15 residues. For the CDR3, the DNA is TGCAGTGCTAGAGATTGGCGGGGGTCGAACACTGAAGCTTTCTTT. Residues: CSARDWRGSNTEAFF.

This clonotype was recorded only once. This may stem from a read error, because a much larger clone lies one nucleotide away. The genes are TRBV10-3 and TRBJ2-5; D unclear. Germline CDR1 is ENHRY and CDR2 is SYGVKD. The CDR3 sequence is 14 residues long. The CDR3 loop reads CAVSKSRDQETQYF. The CDR3 DNA reads TGTGCCGTCAGTAAGTCTCGAGACCAAGAGACCCAGTACTTC.

This clonotype was seen only once. The chain uses TRBV10-1 and TRBJ2-3; TRBD1 is a possible D gene (6 bases). CDR1 is WNHNN and CDR2 is SYGVQD in the germline V gene (reference sequence). The CDR3 runs to 17 residues. Trimming cost V 4 bases and J 4 bases, with 21 bases left between them. The CDR3 DNA is TGCGCCAGCAGTGTTCTCGGACAGACGGGTCGTCCAGATACGCAGTATTTT. This codes for CASSVLGQTGRPDTQYF.

This clonotype was picked up many times. V gene TRBV7-9 combines with J gene TRBJ2-3; D might be TRBD1 (5 bases). The germline V and J ends were trimmed by 1 base and 3 bases, with 14 bases remaining between them. This CDR3 contains 16 residues. The germline gives CDR1 SEHNR, CDR2 FQNEAQ (reference sequence). CDR3 protein: CASSLVGAINTDTQYF. The DNA for the CDR3 is TGTGCCAGCAGCTTAGTTGGGGCGATTAATACAGATACGCAGTATTTT. Full variable domain (remainder filled in from reference TRBV7-9 and TRBJ2-3): DTGVSQNPRHKITKRGQNVTFRCDPISEHNRLYWYRQTLGQGPEFLTYFQNEAQLEKSRLLSDRFSAERPKGSFSTLEIQRTEQGDSAMYLCASSLVGAINTDTQYFGPGTRLTVL.

Notes on this clonotype: As the CDR3 is not closed by the conserved phenylalanine or tryptophan, this likely results from a read error. The J gene is TRBJ1-1, the V gene TRBV7-2; D might be TRBD1 (6 bases). This CDR3 contains 14 residues. V dropped 2 bases and J dropped 7 bases, with 14 bases sitting between them. Germline values: CDR1 SGHTA, CDR2 FQGNSA. CDR3 sequence reads: CASSLISRGGEAFL. The DNA for the CDR3 is TGTGCCAGCAGCTTAATTTCCAGGGGTGGTGAAGCTTTCCTT.

V usage is TRBV5-6 and J usage is TRBJ2-3, with 12 nucleotides matching TRBD2. From germline, CDR1 is SGHDT and CDR2 YYEEEE. The CDR3 runs 17 residues. Trimming took 0 bases from V and 2 from J; bases not matched to a gene: 4. The CDR3 protein is CASSLGLAGDHTDTQYF. The CDR3 nucleotides are TGTGCCAGCAGCTTGGGACTAGCGGGGGACCACACAGATACGCAGTATTTT.

This clonotype was seen ten or more times. The chain is built from TRBV20-1 and TRBJ2-3; no reliable D call. Germline loops: CDR1 DFQATT, CDR2 SNEGSKA (reference sequence). This CDR3 comprises 11 residues. V lost 3 bases and J lost 4, with 5 bases in between. The CDR3 here is CSASVADTQYF. For the CDR3, the DNA is TGCAGTGCTAGTGTGGCAGATACGCAGTATTTT.

This clonotype occurred many times. The rearrangement links TRBV20-1 to TRBJ2-3, with TRBD1 as a possible D gene (6 bases). The CDR3 runs 14 residues. Per germline, CDR1 DFQATT and CDR2 SNEGSKA (reference sequence). Trimming took off 6 bases at V and 5 bases at J, with 18 bases between the two ends. The chain's CDR3 is CSAEIPGQEDTQYF. The CDR3 DNA reads TGCAGTGCCGAAATCCCGGGACAAGAAGATACGCAGTATTTT.

This clonotype has ten or more counts. The rearrangement links TRBV7-2 to TRBJ2-5, with D perhaps TRBD1 or TRBD2 (5 bases each). The CDR3 consists of 16 residues. Germline V lookup: CDR1 SGHTA, CDR2 FQGNSA. V was pared by 2 bases and J by 3 bases, with 16 bases between. In nucleotides, the CDR3 is TGTGCCAGCAGCTTATTGGGGGTAGGGGTGGAAGAGACCCAGTACTTC. This gives the protein CASSLLGVGVEETQYF.

There are many counts of this clonotype. J is TRBJ1-5 and V is TRBV20-1; TRBD1 is a possible D gene (5 bases). V was pared by 2 bases and J by 3 bases, with 14 bases between. There are 15 residues in the CDR3. Germline V CDR1 and CDR2: DFQATT, SNEGSKA (reference sequence). Here the CDR3 DNA reads TGCAGTGCTAGAAAGTCCGACAGATCCAATCAGCCCCAGCATTTT. Protein product: CSARKSDRSNQPQHF.

The chain is built from TRBV28 and TRBJ1-5, with unresolved D. This CDR3 spans 15 amino acids. Germline V lookup: CDR1 MDHEN, CDR2 SYDVKM. Trimming removed 6 bases at V and 6 bases at J, with 18 bases between. CDR3 loop: CASRPRRRGGQPQHF. In DNA form, the CDR3 reads TGTGCCAGCAGGCCAAGGAGGAGAGGAGGTCAGCCCCAGCATTTT.